Given below is one TCR beta chain in context. The data belong to a study of CD8 T cells in Susac syndrome. The CDR3 runs 15 residues. CDR1 is LNHDA, CDR2 SQIVND, per germline (reference sequence). V lost 5 bases and J 3 bases, leaving 14 bases between the germline ends. Reverse transcription of roughly 0.5 to 1 ug RNA was carried out with random hexamers. The authors amplified TCR beta CDR3 across 54 Vbeta and 13 Jbeta using immunoSEQ multiplex PCR. In TCRdb, the immunoSEQ multiplex PCR reads were re-called with MiXCR into one record per CDR3 protein. The data hold about 73,000 distinct CDR3 sequences, with roughly 94% observed a single time.

V and J are TRBV19 and TRBJ1-5; perhaps TRBD1 as D (5 bases). The sample was CD8+ T cells from PBMCs. This clonotype originated in a human donor with multiple sclerosis. The CDR3 protein is CASSADIFFNQPQHF. The CDR3 region has the DNA TGTGCCAGTAGTGCGGACATTTTTTTCAATCAGCCCCAGCATTTT.